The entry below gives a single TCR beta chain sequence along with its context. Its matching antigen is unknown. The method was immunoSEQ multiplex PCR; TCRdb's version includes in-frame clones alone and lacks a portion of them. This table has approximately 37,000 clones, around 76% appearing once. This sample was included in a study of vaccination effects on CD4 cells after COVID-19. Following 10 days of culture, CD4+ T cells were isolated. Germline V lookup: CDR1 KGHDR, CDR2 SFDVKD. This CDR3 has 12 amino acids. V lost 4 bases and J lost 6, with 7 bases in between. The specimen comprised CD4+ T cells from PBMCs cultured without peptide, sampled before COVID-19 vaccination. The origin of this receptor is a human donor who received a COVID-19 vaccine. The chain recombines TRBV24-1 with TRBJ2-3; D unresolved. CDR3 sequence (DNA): TGTGCCACCAGTGAAAGAGTGGATACGCAGTATTTT. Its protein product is CATSERVDTQYF.